The clone carrying this T cell receptor (beta chain) was counted at least ten times. The antigen is not known. This record belongs to a study of human T cells and chemical hapten exposure. Overall study findings and caveats: TCRs above 1 in 1000 frequency did not change with DPC sensitization.

Time point described: pre-sensitization, week 0. Indicated treatment: therapeutic diphenylcyclopropenone sensitization with weekly scalp DPC. The germline V gene has CDR1 SGHAT and CDR2 FQNNGV. CDR3 length equals 11 residues. V lost 5 bases, J lost 8 bases, and 10 bases lay in between. The authors' processing: There were a median of approximately 96,000 TCRs per sample, with a range from about 23,224 to 750,000. TCRdb re-analysed the RACE reads in MiXCR, keeping a single row per CDR3 protein. What appears here as the V and J calls and clone size reflects TCRdb's work, not the paper's. The data hold 45,000 to 60,000 distinct CDR3 sequences, with over 8% observed a single time.

This sequence originates from a middle-aged woman with alopecia areata. Some clones in this sample may be carry-over from other donors' samples. This chain uses TRBV11-2 with TRBJ2-7; no clear D gene. The sequences come from whole blood, collected in connection with sensitization to the hapten diphenylcyclopropenone (DPC). CDR3 sequence reads: CASSETSKQYF. DNA of the CDR3: TGTGCCAGCAGCGAGACGTCCAAGCAGTACTTC.